The T cell receptor (beta chain) under discussion was sequenced for a study of T cell responses to AZD1222 COVID-19 vaccine. The wider study: Whether given at about 4 or about 12 weeks, second doses were pooled. Findings and limits, study-wide: Donors, mostly white British, included more females; clonal diversity was possibly underestimated. Vaccine-related CD4 TCRs covered spike, predominating at 160-218 and 743-854. Targeting of unmutated variant regions was reportedly seen in nearly half of spike-specific TCRs.

Details on this clone: As yet, its antigen is unknown.

The CDR3 loop spans 14 amino acids. Germline CDR1 LGHNA, CDR2 YSLEER. V dropped 0 bases and J dropped 5 bases, with 10 bases sitting between them. Some clones are missing from TCRdb's copy, which holds only in-frame ones; the method was immunoSEQ multiplex PCR. This table holds 150,000 or so clones, 75% to 95% found once. The chain uses TRBV4-3 and TRBJ2-5; D is unclear. This TCR was recovered from an adult in good health. The sequencing here drew on peripheral blood, taken on day 0 of AZD1222 vaccination. CDR3 sequence (DNA): TGCGCCAGCAGCCAAGAAACCGGCCGGGAGACCCAGTACTTC. Protein sequence: CASSQETGRETQYF.